This T cell receptor (beta chain) emerged from a study of T cell responses to AZD1222 COVID-19 vaccine. Study-level results: Clonal diversity may have been underestimated in mostly white British donors. The peak T cell response came first, and repertoires were sampled only after it. The study reported that nearly half of spike-specific TCRs target unmutated variant regions.

V was clipped by 2 bases and J by 9 bases, with 23 bases between them. CDR1 and CDR2 (germline): MDHEN, SYDVKM. This CDR3 is 17 amino acids long. About this clone: What it binds is unknown.

TCRdb's table, derived via immunoSEQ multiplex PCR, lists solely in-frame clones and lacks some. This sample has 150,000 to 200,000 clones, with around 94% found just once. The chain joins TRBV28 to TRBJ1-5, with no clear D. This receptor was taken from an adult in good health. Source: peripheral blood, taken on day 0 of AZD1222 vaccination. This CDR3 is CASSLRASITRIRPQHF. CDR3 DNA: TGTGCCAGCAGTTTACGCGCCAGTATAACGCGAATCAGGCCCCAGCATTTT.